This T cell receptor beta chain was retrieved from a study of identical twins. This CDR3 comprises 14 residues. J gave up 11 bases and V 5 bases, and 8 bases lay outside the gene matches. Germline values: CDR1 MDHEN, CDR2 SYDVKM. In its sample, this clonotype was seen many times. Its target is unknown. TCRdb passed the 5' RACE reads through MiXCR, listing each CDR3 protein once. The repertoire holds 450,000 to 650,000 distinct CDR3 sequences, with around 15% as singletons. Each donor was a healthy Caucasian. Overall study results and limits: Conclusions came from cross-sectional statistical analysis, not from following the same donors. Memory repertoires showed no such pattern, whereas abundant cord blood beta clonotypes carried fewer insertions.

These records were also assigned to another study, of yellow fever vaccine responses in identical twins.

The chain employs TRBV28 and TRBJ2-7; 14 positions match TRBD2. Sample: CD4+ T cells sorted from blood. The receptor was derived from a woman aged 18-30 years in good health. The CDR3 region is CASSKPGLAGVKYF. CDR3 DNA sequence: TGTGCCAGCAGTAAACCGGGACTAGCGGGAGTTAAGTACTTC.